This T cell receptor beta chain was recovered during a study of blood T cell repertoires in COVID-19. As for the study in general: PBMCs, B-cell-depleted T cells, or T cells were the source of the cDNA or gDNA that made up the material.

Per the authors' pipeline: How many nucleated cells were present was estimated from reference gene primer amplification. TCRdb keeps only in-frame clones here, not all; method: immunoSEQ multiplex PCR. The DNA gave D and trimming, while V, J and clone size come from that table. The sample has fewer than 500,000 clones, around 89% seen once. CDR3 size: 16 residues. Germline V gene sequence: CDR1 LGHDT, CDR2 YNNKEL (reference sequence). Concerning this clone itself: At one of its ends the junction is not consistent with the germline gene, which may arise from a read error.

Sequences were obtained from peripheral blood. This TCR was recovered from a woman aged 30 to 39 with acute or convalescent COVID-19. V and J are TRBV3-1 (or the pseudogene TRBV3-2) and TRBJ1-4, with D possibly matching TRBD1 (5 bases). The CDR3 DNA sequence: TGTGCCAGCAGCCCCACCTTGACTCGAGGACACCAACTTTTAAATTTT. This translates into CASSPTLTRGHQLLNF.